These 31 T cell receptor beta chains share one sample of origin, sequenced in a study of blood T cell repertoires in COVID-19. Data came from immunoSEQ multiplex PCR; TCRdb stores just in-frame clones and leaves some out. This sample carries 170,000 or so clones, 80% to 85% of them seen once, and the ten largest clones take over 6%. The sequenced sample consisted of peripheral blood. All receptors come from an older woman with COVID-19, enrolled during active disease.

The gene calls are TRBV4-3 and TRBJ1-3; D gene uncertain. The CDR3 sequence is 14 residues long. Germline CDR1 reads LGHNA; CDR2 reads YSLEER. V was clipped by 3 bases and J by 0 bases, with 6 bases between them. The CDR3 reads CASSQRSSGNTIYF. The CDR3 DNA reads as TGCGCCAGCAGCCAGAGAAGCTCTGGAAACACCATATATTTT.

The rearrangement links TRBV7-9 to TRBJ2-7; TRBD1 aligns across 7 bases. The CDR3 loop spans 14 amino acids. CDR1 is SEHNR, CDR2 FQNEAQ, per germline (reference sequence). Trimming cost V 5 bases and J 0 bases; bases outside gene matches: 4. The CDR3 DNA is TGTGCCAGCAGCCAGACAGGGACCTCCTACGAGCAGTACTTC. It specifies CASSQTGTSYEQYF. The full variable domain, its missing parts supplied by reference TRBV7-9 and TRBJ2-7, is DTGVSQNPRHKITKRGQNVTFRCDPISEHNRLYWYRQTLGQGPEFLTYFQNEAQLEKSRLLSDRFSAERPKGSFSTLEIQRTEQGDSAMYLCASSQTGTSYEQYFGPGTRLTVT.

This clone was counted only a few times. The chain uses TRBV19 and TRBJ1-5, with D perhaps TRBD1 (6 bases). The CDR3 extends over 16 amino acids. V was shortened by 4 bases and J by 0 bases, with 13 bases between the two germline ends. Germline V CDR1 and CDR2: LNHDA, SQIVND (reference sequence). CDR3 in amino acids: CASSRARQDSNQPQHF. For the CDR3, the DNA is TGTGCCAGTAGTAGGGCACGACAGGATAGCAATCAGCCCCAGCATTTT. Looking up the rest from reference TRBV19 and TRBJ1-5 gives the full variable domain: DGGITQSPKYLFRKEGQNVTLSCEQNLNHDAMYWYRQDPGQGLRLIYYSQIVNDFQKGDIAEGYSVSREKKESFPLTVTSAQKNPTAFYLCASSRARQDSNQPQHFGDGTRLSIL.

The gene calls are TRBV7-2 and TRBJ1-3, with a possible D match to TRBD1 (5 bases). V dropped 2 bases and J dropped 0 bases, with 11 bases sitting between them. This CDR3 has 16 amino acids. CDR1 is SGHTA, CDR2 FQGNSA, per germline. The CDR3 DNA is TGTGCCAGCAGCTTAACCGCAGGGCACTCTGGAAACACCATATATTTT. Encoded protein: CASSLTAGHSGNTIYF.

This chain uses TRBV18 with TRBJ1-1; D is ambiguous. The CDR3 runs 13 residues. V was trimmed by 2 bases and J by 7 bases, leaving 11 bases between them. Germline V CDR1 and CDR2: KGHSH, LQKENI. Here the CDR3 DNA reads TGTGCCAGCTCACCAAAGGGAGACCTTGAAGCTTTCTTT. Translated: CASSPKGDLEAFF. The full variable domain, its missing parts supplied by reference TRBV18 and TRBJ1-1, is NAGVMQNPRHLVRRRGQEARLRCSPMKGHSHVYWYRQLPEEGLKFMVYLQKENIIDESGMPKERFSAEFPKEGPSILRIQQVVRGDSAAYFCASSPKGDLEAFFGQGTRLTVV.

The J gene is TRBJ2-7, the V gene TRBV7-2, with no clear D. Germline V gene lookup returns CDR1 SGHTA and CDR2 FQGNSA. This CDR3 comprises 15 residues. V lost 5 bases to trimming and J lost 2 bases, with 16 bases between them. The CDR3 here is CASSLSLGQTYEQYF. The CDR3 bases are TGTGCCAGCAGCCTTAGCCTAGGCCAAACCTACGAGCAGTACTTC. The whole variable domain, filled in from reference TRBV7-2 and TRBJ2-7, reads GAGVSQSPSNKVTEKGKDVELRCDPISGHTALYWYRQSLGQGLEFLIYFQGNSAPDKSGLPSDRFSAERTGGSVSTLTIQRTQQEDSAVYLCASSLSLGQTYEQYFGPGTRLTVT.

This clone was recorded once. This chain connects TRBV6-2 or TRBV6-3 to TRBJ1-1; D is ambiguous. This CDR3 is 14 amino acids long. V lost 3 bases and J 2 bases, leaving 10 bases between the germline ends. CDR1 MNHEY and CDR2 SVGEGT come from the germline V gene. CDR3 coding DNA: TGTGCCAGCAGTTATTCGCGACTAAACACTGAAGCTTTCTTT. This gives the protein CASSYSRLNTEAFF.

V gene TRBV30 combines with J gene TRBJ2-2; 8 nucleotides line up with TRBD2. CDR3 length equals 14 residues. Germline V lookup: CDR1 GTSNPN, CDR2 SVGIG (reference sequence). J lost 1 base, V lost 7 bases, and 5 bases had no gene match. CDR3 nucleotides: TGTGCCTCCACTAGCGGTCAGAACACCGGGGAGCTGTTTTTT. It encodes CASTSGQNTGELFF.

This clone was seen just once. The genes are TRBV25-1 and TRBJ2-1, with D hard to call. The CDR3 consists of 17 residues. With 0 bases removed from V and 0 bases from J, the gap between germline ends came to 12 bases. Germline CDR1 reads MGHDK; CDR2 reads SYGVNS. DNA of the CDR3: TGTGCCAGCAGTGAATATCCAAAGCTAAACTCCTACAATGAGCAGTTCTTC. The encoded protein is CASSEYPKLNSYNEQFF.

A single count supports this clone. The chain couples TRBV7-2 to TRBJ1-2, with 8 bases aligning to TRBD1. This CDR3 region has 18 residues. With V trimmed by 5 bases and J by 1 base, 15 bases remained unmatched. CDR1 SGHTA and CDR2 FQGNSA come from the germline V gene. The CDR3 protein is CASSGTWPGQDINYGYTF. Written as DNA, the CDR3 is TGTGCCAGCAGCGGTACCTGGCCGGGACAGGATATTAACTATGGCTACACCTTC.

The rearrangement uses TRBV28 and TRBJ2-7; D is perhaps TRBD1 (6 bases). The CDR3 is 11 residues long. The V and J ends lost 8 bases and 1 base respectively, with 6 bases between them. CDR1 and CDR2 from the germline V gene are MDHEN and SYDVKM. CDR3 bases: TGTGCCAGCGGACAGTCCTACGAGCAGTACTTC. Amino acids: CASGQSYEQYF.

This clone was picked up one time. This chain links TRBV30 with TRBJ2-7; tentative D call: TRBD1 (6 bases). This CDR3 region has 13 residues. Trimming took off 3 bases at V and 0 bases at J, with 9 bases between the two ends. Per germline, CDR1 GTSNPN and CDR2 SVGIG (reference sequence). CDR3 in DNA: TGTGCCTGGAGGGGGGACACCTCCTACGAGCAGTACTTC. This translates into CAWRGDTSYEQYF.

This chain links TRBV28 with TRBJ1-2; 7 nucleotides agree with TRBD1. V lost 6 bases, J lost 0 bases, and 7 bases stayed unmatched. The CDR3 spans 15 residues. Per the germline V gene, CDR1 is MDHEN and CDR2 is SYDVKM. As DNA, the CDR3 is TGTGCCAGCAGACCCGACAGGGCCTCTAACTATGGCTACACCTTC. It yields the protein CASRPDRASNYGYTF.

This clone was observed a few times. The chain carries TRBV19 and TRBJ2-1; 11 nucleotides align to TRBD2. Trimming took 4 bases from V and 7 from J; bases not matched to a gene: 15. The CDR3 runs 18 residues. Looked up from germline, CDR1 is LNHDA and CDR2 is SQIVND (reference sequence). The CDR3: CASSTIRKGLAEGNEQFF. Written as DNA, the CDR3 is TGTGCCAGTAGTACGATAAGAAAGGGACTAGCGGAGGGGAATGAGCAGTTCTTC.

The rearrangement joins TRBV10-3 to TRBJ1-5, with 8 bases fitting TRBD1. This CDR3 comprises 15 residues. Germline V gene sequence: CDR1 ENHRY, CDR2 SYGVKD. The trim removed 6 bases at V and 6 bases at J, leaving 10 bases unmatched. The CDR3 region is CAISQTGERSQPQHF. The CDR3 DNA sequence: TGTGCCATCAGCCAGACAGGGGAGCGGTCTCAGCCCCAGCATTTT.

The V and J genes are TRBV7-2 and TRBJ2-7; 13 bases are shared with TRBD2. Germline assignment: CDR1 SGHTA and CDR2 FQGNSA. J gave up 2 bases and V 3 bases, and 1 base lay outside the gene matches. The CDR3 consists of 15 residues. CDR3 nucleotides: TGTGCCAGCAGCTTCGGGACTAGCGGGACCTACGAGCAGTACTTC. It yields the protein CASSFGTSGTYEQYF.

The sample holds one count of this clone. The chain couples TRBV30 to TRBJ2-6; 7 positions match TRBD1. Germline V lookup: CDR1 GTSNPN, CDR2 SVGIG (reference sequence). The length of the CDR3 is 18 residues. V shed 1 base and J 0 bases; nucleotides not matched to a gene: 9. As DNA, the CDR3 is TGTGCCTGGAGTGGCGAGGGGACAGTTTTCTCTGGGGCCAACGTCCTGACTTTC. It encodes CAWSGEGTVFSGANVLTF.

This clone was observed once. This chain joins TRBV3-1 (or the pseudogene TRBV3-2) and TRBJ2-2; 10 bases fit TRBD2. Germline loops: CDR1 LGHDT, CDR2 YNNKEL (reference sequence). The V and J ends lost 4 bases and 6 bases, in that order; junction bases with no gene match: 5. The CDR3 has 15 amino acids. The CDR3 is CASSPLLAGAGELFF. In nucleotides, the CDR3 is TGTGCCAGCAGCCCATTGCTAGCGGGAGCCGGGGAGCTGTTTTTT.

V gene TRBV9 combines with J gene TRBJ1-6; TRBD1 matches 8 bases. V lost 0 bases to trimming and J lost 10 bases; unmatched junction nucleotides: 3. The germline V gene has CDR1 SGDLS and CDR2 YYNGEE. The CDR3 is 14 amino acids. CDR3 bases: TGTGCCAGCAGCGTAGACAGGGGGGCCTCACCCCTCCACTTT. Amino acid sequence: CASSVDRGASPLHF.

The chain combines TRBV6-5 with TRBJ2-7; 8 bases match TRBD1. J gave up 2 bases and V 7 bases, and 10 bases lay outside the gene matches. Per the germline V gene, CDR1 is MNHEY and CDR2 is SVGAGI. The CDR3 has 15 amino acids. CDR3 sequence (DNA): TGTGCCAGCATAGACTCCCTACAGGGGGCCTACGAGCAGTACTTC. It specifies CASIDSLQGAYEQYF.

Comments on this clone: The same CDR3 also results from other DNA sequences found in this sample. The chain carries TRBV18 and TRBJ2-1; TRBD2 agrees at 10 bases. V lost 3 bases, J lost 2 bases, and 1 base stayed unmatched. The CDR3 runs 15 residues. Per the germline V gene, CDR1 is KGHSH and CDR2 is LQKENI. As DNA, the CDR3 is TGTGCCAGCTCACCCGGACTAGCGGCCTACAATGAGCAGTTCTTC. Protein product: CASSPGLAAYNEQFF.

The CDR3 DNA follows: TGTGCCAGCAGCGCCACAGGGGGGGACATTCAGTACTTC. It codes for CASSATGGDIQYF. The J gene is TRBJ2-4, the V gene TRBV9; possible D gene TRBD1, 8 bases. The CDR3 is made up of 13 amino acids. CDR1 is SGDLS, CDR2 YYNGEE, per germline. Trimming took off 3 bases at V and 8 bases at J, with 12 bases between the two ends.

The V call is TRBV5-8, the J call TRBJ2-1; D might be TRBD2 (5 bases). This CDR3 comprises 12 residues. Trimming took 3 bases from V and 9 from J, leaving 10 bases between them. Germline values: CDR1 SGHTS, CDR2 YDEGEE. The CDR3 spells CASSYSGIEQFF. As DNA, the CDR3 is TGTGCCAGCAGCTACTCCGGGATTGAGCAGTTCTTC.

As DNA, the CDR3 is TGTGCCAGCAGTTTAGGGACAGACTATGGCTACACCTTC. It encodes CASSLGTDYGYTF. The chain carries TRBV12-3 or TRBV12-4 and TRBJ1-2, with D possibly matching TRBD1 (6 bases). CDR3 length equals 13 residues. Trimming cost V 1 base and J 3 bases, with 6 bases left between them.

The chain has TRBV28 and TRBJ2-3; 7 positions agree with TRBD2. The CDR3 extends over 18 amino acids. V lost 3 bases and J lost 4; bases outside the gene matches: 16. Germline V gene data show CDR1 as MDHEN and CDR2 as SYDVKM. The CDR3 nucleotides read TGTGCCAGCAGTTTCTCCTACTCTAGCGGACCCCTCGCAGATACGCAGTATTTT. This codes for CASSFSYSSGPLADTQYF.

The chain employs TRBV5-1 and TRBJ2-7; D is unclear. V lost 2 bases, J lost 4 bases, and 16 bases lay in between. The germline CDR1 and CDR2 sequences are SGHRS and YFSETQ. This CDR3 spans 15 amino acids. CDR3 DNA: TGCGCCAGCAGCTTTGACGGAGAAGTTGGTTACGAGCAGTACTTC. Translated: CASSFDGEVGYEQYF.

The table lists this clone with a few counts. The rearrangement joins TRBV19 to TRBJ2-1; tentatively, D is TRBD1 (5 bases). This CDR3 has 16 amino acids. The germline gives CDR1 LNHDA, CDR2 SQIVND (reference sequence). V lost 4 bases and J 5 bases, leaving 18 bases between the germline ends. In DNA form, the CDR3 reads TGTGCCAGTAGTAATGGAGACGGACAAGGGAACAATGAGCAGTTCTTC. Protein sequence: CASSNGDGQGNNEQFF.

V gene TRBV13 combines with J gene TRBJ2-7, with TRBD1 matching over 11 bases. This CDR3 spans 15 amino acids. J gave up 6 bases and V 5 bases, and 9 bases lay outside the gene matches. Germline-derived CDR1 and CDR2 are PRHDT and FYEKMQ (reference sequence). CDR3 sequence reads: CASSAGTGGTLEQYF. CDR3 coding DNA: TGTGCCAGCAGCGCGGGGACAGGGGGAACTCTCGAGCAGTACTTC.

The CDR3 sequence is CASSPQRDTEAFF. CDR3 DNA: TGTGCCAGCAGCCCGCAGAGGGACACTGAAGCTTTCTTT. The chain couples TRBV14 to TRBJ1-1; D uncertain. CDR3 length equals 13 residues. CDR1 SGHDN and CDR2 FVKESK come from the germline V gene. Trimming removed 4 bases from V and 3 bases from J, with 9 bases in between.

The chain couples TRBV2 to TRBJ2-5; possible D gene TRBD2, 6 bases. Germline values: CDR1 SNHLY, CDR2 FYNNEI. CDR3 length equals 14 residues. Trimming shortened V by 0 bases and J by 5 bases, and 10 bases separated the two germline ends. The CDR3 sequence is CASSEAGGRETQYF. For the CDR3, the DNA is TGTGCCAGCAGTGAAGCTGGGGGGAGGGAGACCCAGTACTTC. Using reference TRBV2 and TRBJ2-5 for the parts outside the CDR3, the full variable domain is EPEVTQTPSHQVTQMGQEVILRCVPISNHLYFYWYRQILGQKVEFLVSFYNNEISEKSEIFDDQFSVERPDGSNFTLKIRSTKLEDSAMYFCASSEAGGRETQYFGPGTRLLVL.

The CDR3 reads CASSGASGTRETQYF. CDR3 in DNA: TGTGCCAGTTCGGGGGCTAGCGGGACAAGGGAGACCCAGTACTTC. This rearrangement joins TRBV7-2 to TRBJ2-5; TRBD2 agrees at 9 bases. This CDR3 has 15 residues. Germline V gene data show CDR1 as SGHTA and CDR2 as FQGNSA. The trim removed 9 bases at V and 5 bases at J, leaving 13 bases unmatched.